What follows is one TCR beta chain and its context. The same CDR3 can be traced to other DNA sequences in this sample. V was pared by 3 bases and J by 4 bases, with 12 bases between. CDR3 size: 14 residues. CDR1 SGHTA and CDR2 FQGNSA come from the germline V gene. In the authors' methods: Amplification of reference gene primers provided the estimated nucleated cell counts. Assay used: immunoSEQ multiplex PCR; TCRdb lists only in-frame clones, some missing. V and J calls and clone size are those listed in that table; D and trimming were worked out from the DNA. The sample includes some 33,000 clones, approximately 90% of them seen just once. The data derive from a study of blood T cell repertoires in COVID-19. On the study more broadly: Sites across the United States, Italy and Spain contributed samples from acute and convalescent COVID-19. From T cells, B-cell-depleted T cells, or PBMCs came the material, which was cDNA or gDNA.

The rearrangement links TRBV7-2 to TRBJ2-5, with D maybe TRBD2 (7 bases). Specimen: peripheral blood. This clonotype was sampled from a human donor in a cohort sampled during active COVID-19. The DNA for the CDR3 is TGTGCCAGCAGCTTCCAGAGGGGGGGAGAGACCCAGTACTTC. Its translation: CASSFQRGGETQYF.